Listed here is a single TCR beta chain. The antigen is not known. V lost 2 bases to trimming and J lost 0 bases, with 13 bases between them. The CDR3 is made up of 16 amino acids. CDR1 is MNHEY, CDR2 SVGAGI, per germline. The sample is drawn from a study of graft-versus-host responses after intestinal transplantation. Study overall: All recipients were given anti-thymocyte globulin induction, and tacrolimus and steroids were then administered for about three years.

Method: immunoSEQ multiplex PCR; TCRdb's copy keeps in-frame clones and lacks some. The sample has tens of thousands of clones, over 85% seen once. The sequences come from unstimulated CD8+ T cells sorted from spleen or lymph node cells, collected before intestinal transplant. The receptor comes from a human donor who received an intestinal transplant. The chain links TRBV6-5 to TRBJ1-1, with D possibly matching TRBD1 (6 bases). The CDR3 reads CASSYEDRYMNTEAFF. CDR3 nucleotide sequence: TGTGCCAGCAGTTACGAGGACAGATATATGAACACTGAAGCTTTCTTT.